Presented here are 14 T cell receptor beta chains from one specimen sequenced in a study of blood T cell repertoires in COVID-19. Produced via immunoSEQ multiplex PCR; TCRdb's table is partial and in-frame only. The sample lists about 420,000 clones, roughly 90% occurring once. The sequenced sample consisted of peripheral blood. These receptors all stem from a man between 18 and 35 years old with COVID-19, enrolled during active disease.

CDR3 bases: TGTGCCAGCAGTACCCGGGACAGGCGTGATGGCTACACCTTC. It is translated as CASSTRDRRDGYTF. The rearrangement joins TRBV6-6 to TRBJ1-2, with 8 bases lining up with TRBD1. Germline-derived CDR1 and CDR2 are MNHNY and SVGAGI (reference sequence). CDR3 length: 14 amino acids. After removal of 5 bases from V and 6 bases from J, the junction contained 8 bases not matched to a gene.

This sequence joins TRBV4-1 and TRBJ2-1, with a possible D match to TRBD2 (5 bases). CDR3 length equals 15 residues. V was shortened by 3 bases and J by 7 bases, with 16 bases between the two germline ends. Per the germline V gene, CDR1 is MGHRA and CDR2 is YSYEKL. The CDR3 nucleotides read TGCGCCAGCAGCCACAAAGGGCTAGCAACGAATGAGCAGTTCTTC. Its translation: CASSHKGLATNEQFF.

This chain connects TRBV5-1 to TRBJ2-3, with a tentative D call TRBD1 (5 bases). Per the germline V gene, CDR1 is SGHRS and CDR2 is YFSETQ. The CDR3 is made up of 16 amino acids. Trimming took off 4 bases at V and 2 bases at J, with 17 bases between the two ends. The CDR3 DNA sequence: TGCGCCAGCAGCCGCTCCAGGGTAGGACACACAGATACGCAGTATTTT. Translating gives CASSRSRVGHTDTQYF. Together with reference TRBV5-1 and TRBJ2-3, the CDR3 gives the full variable domain: KAGVTQTPRYLIKTRGQQVTLSCSPISGHRSVSWYQQTPGQGLQFLFEYFSETQRNKGNFPGRFSGRQFSNSRSEMNVSTLELGDSALYLCASSRSRVGHTDTQYFGPGTRLTVL.

This rearrangement joins TRBV2 to TRBJ2-1; D ambiguous. With 1 base removed from V and 0 bases from J, the gap between germline ends came to 4 bases. The CDR3 is made up of 14 amino acids. The V gene's germline CDR1 is SNHLY and CDR2 FYNNEI. The DNA for the CDR3 is TGTGCCAGCAGTGAAGAGAGCTCCTACAATGAGCAGTTCTTC. Translated: CASSEESSYNEQFF.

The genes are TRBV6-5 and TRBJ2-5; maybe TRBD2 (6 bases). CDR3 length: 14 amino acids. Germline V gene lookup returns CDR1 MNHEY and CDR2 SVGAGI. V lost 10 bases, J lost 1 base, and 16 bases lay in between. CDR3 in DNA: TGTGCCACCGACCTGGGGGGAGTCCAAGAGACCCAGTACTTC. As protein: CATDLGGVQETQYF.

This chain connects TRBV19 to TRBJ2-5, with 10 bases fitting TRBD2. Per the germline V gene, CDR1 is LNHDA and CDR2 is SQIVND (reference sequence). Unmatched junction bases numbered 12, after V lost 9 bases and J lost 8 bases. The CDR3 is 14 residues long. The CDR3 reads CASSEREGKRTQYF. The CDR3 DNA reads TGTGCCAGCTCGGAGCGGGAGGGTAAGAGAACCCAGTACTTC.

The sample holds one count of this clone. The CDR3 loop reads CASSRGSGANVLTF. The CDR3 DNA follows: TGTGCCAGCAGCCGAGGCTCTGGGGCCAACGTCCTGACTTTC. The V and J genes are TRBV7-9 and TRBJ2-6; D call uncertain. From germline, CDR1 is SEHNR and CDR2 FQNEAQ (reference sequence). CDR3 length: 14 amino acids. Trimming took off 5 bases at V and 0 bases at J, with 5 bases between the two ends. The full variable domain, with the rest looked up from reference TRBV7-9 and TRBJ2-6, is DTGVSQNPRHKITKRGQNVTFRCDPISEHNRLYWYRQTLGQGPEFLTYFQNEAQLEKSRLLSDRFSAERPKGSFSTLEIQRTEQGDSAMYLCASSRGSGANVLTFGAGSRLTVL.

The chain combines TRBV7-2 with TRBJ2-1; 7 bases line up with TRBD2. The CDR3 loop spans 15 amino acids. Per germline, CDR1 SGHTA and CDR2 FQGNSA. Trimming at V came to 0 bases and at J to 8 bases, leaving 7 bases not matched to a gene. The CDR3 reads CASSLAGGGGDEQFF. The CDR3 DNA sequence: TGTGCCAGCAGCTTAGCGGGCGGGGGAGGGGATGAGCAGTTCTTC.

This chain uses TRBV13 with TRBJ2-7; 10 positions match TRBD2. The V segment lost 5 bases and the J segment 3 bases; nucleotides outside the gene matches: 1. CDR3 length: 13 amino acids. In germline, CDR1 is PRHDT, CDR2 FYEKMQ (reference sequence). Here the CDR3 DNA reads TGTGCCAGCAGCCCTAGCGGGAGCTACGAGCAGTACTTC. Translating it yields CASSPSGSYEQYF.

The gene calls are TRBV27 and TRBJ2-7; D is undetermined. The V end was cut by 7 bases, the J end by 0 bases, with 4 bases between. This CDR3 spans 11 amino acids. Germline V gene data show CDR1 as MNHEY and CDR2 as SMNVEV (reference sequence). The CDR3, as DNA: TGTGCCAGCACCCGCTCCTACGAGCAGTACTTC. This codes for CASTRSYEQYF.

V gene TRBV6-5 combines with J gene TRBJ1-1; TRBD1 matches at 11 bases. The CDR3 consists of 15 residues. V trimming: 6 bases; J trimming: 4 bases; junction bases outside the gene matches: 7. Germline CDR1 and CDR2: MNHEY and SVGAGI. The CDR3 is CASRTAGTGGTEAFF. The CDR3, as DNA: TGTGCCAGCAGGACTGCCGGGACAGGGGGCACTGAAGCTTTCTTT.

V usage is TRBV5-1 and J usage is TRBJ2-7, with D perhaps TRBD2 (6 bases). Germline values: CDR1 SGHRS, CDR2 YFSETQ. The V and J ends lost 4 bases and 7 bases respectively, with 21 bases between them. The CDR3 is made up of 15 amino acids. In nucleotides, the CDR3 is TGCGCCAGCAGCGAAGGTGCCGCGGGGTCGGGGGAGCAGTACTTC. Protein: CASSEGAAGSGEQYF.

This clone was observed a few times. The junction differs from germline at one of its ends, possibly a read error. The CDR3, as DNA: TGTGCCAGCAGCCAAGCATGGGGCGATTCGTTCTTC. It specifies CASSQAWGDSFF. The J gene is TRBJ1-2, the V gene TRBV3-1 (or the pseudogene TRBV3-2); possibly TRBD1 for D (5 bases). The germline CDR1 and CDR2 sequences are LGHDT and YNNKEL (reference sequence). CDR3 size: 12 residues.

The chain has TRBV19 and TRBJ2-3; D gene ambiguous. The CDR3 is made up of 18 amino acids. The V and J ends lost 0 bases and 6 bases respectively, with 22 bases between them. CDR1 is LNHDA and CDR2 is SQIVND in the germline V gene (reference sequence). CDR3 bases: TGTGCCAGTAGTATAGATCTATACCGGGTCACCCACGTGGATACGCAGTATTTT. It specifies CASSIDLYRVTHVDTQYF.